The clone carrying this T cell receptor beta chain came up a few times. These data come from a study of patients and donors after allogeneic stem cell transplantation. The J segment lost 5 bases and the V segment lost 4 bases, leaving 10 bases of the junction unmatched. The CDR3 totals 16 residues. Germline V gene data show CDR1 as ENHRY and CDR2 as SYGVKD. TCRdb re-derived calls from the RT-PCR reads in MiXCR, one entry per CDR3 protein. Here the sample spans roughly 960,000 distinct CDR3 sequences, 18% being singletons. The chain uses TRBV10-3 and TRBJ1-2; 10 nucleotides match TRBD1. The clonotype was recovered from a human donor who was either an allogeneic HSCT recipient or a stem cell or donor lymphocyte infusion donor (not recorded which). It is not recorded whose cells these are; they may come from a transplant donor. The specimen sequenced was blood, either unsorted or a sorted T cell fraction (not recorded which). Here the CDR3 reads CAISGTAPGQGYGYTF. DNA for the CDR3: TGTGCCATCAGTGGAACCGCACCGGGACAGGGGTATGGCTACACCTTC.